This T cell receptor beta chain was profiled in a study of T cells in Graves' hyperthyroidism and ophthalmopathy (dated by TCRdb to the late 2010s). The study in broad terms: Peripheral blood was collected at initial diagnosis, before any treatment. To identify distinguishing TCR V-J signatures, a discovery cohort of around 100 patients was used, comprising 40 to 45 with Graves' ophthalmopathy and around 60 with stable Graves' hyperthyroidism. An independent validation cohort of fewer than 20 hyperthyroidism patients and about 16 patients who later progressed to ophthalmopathy tested prospective prediction of ophthalmopathy. The roughly 91 discovery patients were randomly split 7:3 into training and test sets. The study also compared thyroid tissue and blood T-cell repertoires from a handful of Graves' hyperthyroidism patients. Once sampling was done, hyperthyroidism patients were given methimazole at a starting dose of 30 mg daily, whereas ophthalmopathy patients were given high-dose intravenous methylprednisolone. TCR Vbeta CDR3 sequencing of 120 to 150 peripheral blood samples (approximately 44 ophthalmopathy, roughly 74 hyperthyroidism and some 17 progressor patients) is reported in the paper. Results and caveats for the whole study, not just this receptor: In validation, the model predicted progression to ophthalmopathy a median of roughly 6.2 months before onset, with 65% to 71% sensitivity and more than 72% specificity. Most expanded thyroid clonotypes (frequency above 0.001) were also detected in blood, suggesting blood repertoires may reflect thyroid immune responses. A model built on a 13 V-J signature distinguished ophthalmopathy from stable hyperthyroidism, reaching 85% to 90% sensitivity and around 81% specificity in cross-validation and 80%/75% in testing. Sample size was not statistically predetermined, and investigators were not blinded to group allocation.

Worth noting for this clonotype: The antigen it recognizes is unknown. Per-base qualities were not stored, and no clone one base away is much larger.

CDR1 and CDR2 were assigned from the germline V gene (reference sequence) as DFQATT and SNEGSKA. The junction carries 21 bases between V and J, which are trimmed by 6 bases and 0 bases respectively. The cysteine opens and the phenylalanine closes a CDR3 of 17 amino acids. Left in the record is the CDR3 DNA by itself, 51 bases read in frame from the first base. Amplification of TCR beta CDR3 regions was carried out from RNA transcripts. For the first round of RT-PCR on the TCR CDR3, the HTBI primer set was used together with the Qiagen OneStep RT-PCR kit. Libraries were constructed in a second round of multiplex PCR, after which size selection and purification were carried out. Paired-end sequencing of the libraries was performed with 100 bp reads on an Illumina HiSeq2000. In the authors' own workflow: SOAPnuke was used to process the raw data, removing reads that contained adapters or uncalled bases, had a mean Phred below 15, or lacked an exact match to the constant primer or identifier. COPE v1.2.5 was used to merge the high-quality paired reads, and each unique nucleotide sequence was defined as a clonotype. Clonotypes were aligned to IMGT TRBV, TRBD and TRBJ reference segments using MiTCR v1.1. Only V-J combinations with frequency above 0.0001, covering about 99% of repertoires, were analysed. A TCS score was defined as the ratio between F50 (clonal expansion) and ExV (chaos), using BLOSUM62-based TCRdist between CDR3 peptides within each V-J. Welch's t-statistics and random forest reduced around 550 V-J features to roughly 13, which were used in a naive Bayes classifier (R e1071). TCRdb applied fastp at Q25 and MiXCR to the public reads, then kept only in-frame beta chains. For every CDR3 protein sequence, its rows merge into one entry that carries the most common genes and DNA. The V and J calls reflect TCRdb's pipeline rather than the authors' work. The sample records fewer than 400,000 distinct CDR3 sequences, over 12% of which are singletons. In total, the top ten clones hold 28% of the sample.

Moderately to severely active disease, a Clinical Activity Score of at least 3, a NOSPECS grade of at least 4, and a duration under 3 months were present in ophthalmopathy patients. Exclusion was applied to patients with uncontrolled infections, other autoimmune diseases, pregnancy or lactation. Clinical symptoms, serum thyroxine and TRAb, thyroid ultrasound, and orbital computed tomography formed the basis for the diagnoses. PBMCs were separated from roughly 10 ml of fresh peripheral blood using Ficoll-Paque density gradient centrifugation. Total RNA was extracted using Trizol reagent, and RNA quality was assessed on an Agilent 2100 Bioanalyzer.

The sequence came from a man between 50 and 59 years old with Graves' ophthalmopathy. The sample comprised blood. The V and J genes are TRBV20-1 and TRBJ2-1; 5 matching bases give a weak D call of TRBD1. This receptor carries the CDR3 CSAPDSTAPRSYNEQFF. The DNA sequence is given as TGCAGTGCACCTGACTCGACAGCCCCCCGCTCCTACAATGAGCAGTTCTTC.